The rows below give T cell receptor beta chains drawn from one sample of a study of blood T cell repertoires in COVID-19. Method: immunoSEQ multiplex PCR; TCRdb's copy keeps in-frame clones and lacks some. Of fewer than 450,000 clones listed, roughly nine tenths are singletons. The specimen sequenced was PBMCs or T cells enriched from blood (not recorded which). The source is a woman in her 30s who had recovered from COVID-19. CDR3s include the opening cysteine and the closing phenylalanine or tryptophan. The D gene is left open where the match is weak. Where a row states a size, it is once, few, many or the class of an expanded clone; other rows omit it.

v_gene	j_gene	d_gene	abundance	CDR3nt	CDR3aa
TRBV3-1/TRBV3-2	TRBJ1-2	TRBD1	-	TGTGCCAGCAGCCTCGGACCTCCAGGGGGCGGATATGGCTACACCTTC	CASSLGPPGGGYGYTF
TRBV28	TRBJ2-7	TRBD2	-	TGTGCCAGCAGTCCAGCGGGGGCGCCTAGGGCCTACGAGCAGTACTTC	CASSPAGAPRAYEQYF
TRBV19	TRBJ1-1	-	-	TGTGCCAGTAGATCGAGACAACCGAACACTGAAGCTTTCTTT	CASRSRQPNTEAFF
TRBV4-1	TRBJ2-5	-	-	TGCGCCAGCAGCCAAGGACAGCAAGAGACCCAGTACTTC	CASSQGQQETQYF
TRBV9	TRBJ1-2	-	-	TGTGCCAGCAGCCAACGGGGAATATCTAACTATGGCTACACCTTC	CASSQRGISNYGYTF
TRBV30	TRBJ2-7	TRBD1	-	TGTGCCTGGAGTGTAGGATGGAGACAGGGATGGTACGAGCAGTACTTC	CAWSVGWRQGWYEQYF
TRBV10-1	TRBJ2-5	TRBD2	-	TGCGCCAGCAGTGAATTGCTAGCGGGGATAGAGACCCAGTACTTC	CASSELLAGIETQYF
TRBV9	TRBJ1-1	-	-	TGTGCCAGCAGCCCTGATACAGGGTCCCCTGAAGCTTTCTTT	CASSPDTGSPEAFF
TRBV21-1	TRBJ2-7	-	-	TGTGCCAGCAGCAAAAGGTGGACAGGGAATTCGGGCGAGCAGTACTTC	CASSKRWTGNSGEQYF
TRBV7-7	TRBJ1-5	TRBD1	-	TGTGCCAGCAGGCCCCATCCCAGGGACAGGGAAAATCAGCCCCAGCATTTT	CASRPHPRDRENQPQHF
TRBV28	TRBJ2-1	TRBD1	-	TGTGCCAGCAGTTTATCGGGACAGGGGGCCTACAATGAGCAGTTCTTC	CASSLSGQGAYNEQFF
TRBV18	TRBJ1-1	-	-	TGTGCCAGCTCACGAACAGGGATCCTGAACACTGAAGCTTTCTTT	CASSRTGILNTEAFF
TRBV5-1	TRBJ1-1	-	-	TGCGCCAGCAGTGGGGCGGCTGAAGCTTTCTTT	CASSGAAEAFF
TRBV2	TRBJ2-7	TRBD2	-	TGTGCCAGCAATAGCGGGGAGACCTACGAGCAGTACTTC	CASNSGETYEQYF
TRBV18	TRBJ2-7	TRBD1	-	TGTGCCAGCTCGCAGCTGGGGACAGGGGTTCCCTACGAGCAGTACTTC	CASSQLGTGVPYEQYF
TRBV7-2	TRBJ1-5	TRBD1	-	TGTGCCAGCAGCCCGGGACAGGGGGCTGGTCAGCCCCAGCATTTT	CASSPGQGAGQPQHF
TRBV18	TRBJ2-7	-	-	TGTGCCAGCTCACCACCGTCCGCCTCCGGGGAGCAGTACTTC	CASSPPSASGEQYF
TRBV10-3	TRBJ1-6	TRBD1	-	TGTGCCATCAGGGACAGGCTTTCGAACTCCCCCCTCCACTTT	CAIRDRLSNSPLHF
TRBV30	TRBJ2-1	TRBD1	-	TGTGCCTGGCGCGGGACAGGGTACAATGAGCAGTTCTTC	CAWRGTGYNEQFF
TRBV15	TRBJ1-5	-	-	TGTGCCACCAGCAGAGACAGAAATAGCAATCAGCCCCAGCATTTT	CATSRDRNSNQPQHF
TRBV3-1/TRBV3-2	TRBJ2-2	-	-	TGTGCCAGCAGCCAAGATCTAAGAGGGGAGCTGTTTTTT	CASSQDLRGELFF
TRBV7-9	TRBJ2-3	-	-	TGTGCCAGCAGCCACAACCGGGGGAAGGTGTATACGCAGTATTTT	CASSHNRGKVYTQYF
TRBV7-2	TRBJ1-1	-	-	TGTGCCAGCAGCTTAGACAGTTTTACTGAAGCTTTCTTT	CASSLDSFTEAFF
TRBV4-2	TRBJ2-1	-	-	TGTGCCAGCAGCCAAGAAGGCAGGGCGAATGAGCAGTTCTTC	CASSQEGRANEQFF
TRBV7-2	TRBJ1-2	TRBD1	-	TGTGCCAGCAGCTTAGGGGACAGCTACCAGAGCTATGGCTACACCTTC	CASSLGDSYQSYGYTF
TRBV18	TRBJ1-2	-	-	TGTGCCAGCTCACCACCGGCAGGGGACTATGGCTACACCTTC	CASSPPAGDYGYTF
TRBV5-4	TRBJ1-2	TRBD1	-	TGTGCCAGCAGCAGGGGGACAGGGGATGGCTACACCTTC	CASSRGTGDGYTF
TRBV29-1	TRBJ2-3	TRBD1	-	TGCAGCGGTACGACAGGGGTTGCAGATACGCAGTATTTT	CSGTTGVADTQYF
TRBV1	TRBJ1-2	-	-	TGCACCAGCAGCCGGACAGGGGGCAAGAACGGCTACACCTTC	CTSSRTGGKNGYTF
TRBV10-3	TRBJ2-7	TRBD1	-	TGTGCCATCAGTGAGTCGGGACAGGGATACGAGCAGTACTTC	CAISESGQGYEQYF
TRBV9	TRBJ1-5	-	once	TGTGCCAGCAGCACGGGGAGCAATCAGCCCCAGCATTTT	CASSTGSNQPQHF
TRBV2	TRBJ2-2	-	-	TGTGCCAGCAGGTCCTTCCTTGTCGGGGAGCTGTTTTTT	CASRSFLVGELFF
TRBV5-1	TRBJ2-7	-	once	TGCGCCAGCAGCTTTCCGGGCCTCGGGGGAGGCGACTACGAGCAGTACTTC	CASSFPGLGGGDYEQYF
TRBV5-4	TRBJ2-7	TRBD1	-	TGTGCCAGCAGCCGGGACAGGGGGTACGAGCAGTACTTC	CASSRDRGYEQYF
TRBV6-2/TRBV6-3	TRBJ2-3	TRBD2	-	TGTGCCAGCAGTTATGGGCGGGGGGGCACAGATACGCAGTATTTT	CASSYGRGGTDTQYF
TRBV6-5	TRBJ2-5	-	once	TGTGCCAGCTCGCGGGCGGGGAGAGAAGAGACCCAGTACTTC	CASSRAGREETQYF
TRBV3-1/TRBV3-2	TRBJ1-6	-	-	TGTGCCAGCAGCTTACCGACTTATAATTCACCCCTCCACTTT	CASSLPTYNSPLHF
TRBV5-1	TRBJ2-1	TRBD2	-	TGCGCCAGCAGCTCCTTTAGCGGGGGGGCCAATGAGCAGTTCTTC	CASSSFSGGANEQFF
TRBV2	TRBJ2-5	TRBD2	-	TGTGCCAGCAGTGAAAACGCGGGGGGGCCCCAAGAGACCCAGTACTTC	CASSENAGGPQETQYF
TRBV28	TRBJ2-2	TRBD2	-	TGTGCCAGCAGCAATCGGGGGGGCGGACCCGGGGAGCTGTTTTTT	CASSNRGGGPGELFF
TRBV28	TRBJ1-2	TRBD1	few	TGTGCCAGCAGTTTGGACAGGGGGCTCGGCTACACCTTC	CASSLDRGLGYTF
TRBV29-1	TRBJ2-7	TRBD1	-	TGCAGCGTTGAAGAATTAGACAGGGGGGCCTACGAGCAGTACTTC	CSVEELDRGAYEQYF
TRBV30	TRBJ2-7	-	-	TGTGCCTGGACCTCCTCGCCGTACGGGCAGTACTTC	CAWTSSPYGQYF
TRBV30	TRBJ2-5	TRBD2	-	TGTGCCTGGAGTCTGGCAGCGGGGGGGCCAGATGAGACCCAGTACTTC	CAWSLAAGGPDETQYF
TRBV3-1/TRBV3-2	TRBJ2-1	TRBD2	-	TGTGCCACTCTCGGGGGGGGCTATGAGCAGTTCTTC	CATLGGGYEQFF